This T cell receptor (beta chain) is drawn from a study of blood T cell repertoires in COVID-19. As processed by the authors: Reference gene primer amplification yielded estimated nucleated cell counts. Method: immunoSEQ multiplex PCR; TCRdb's copy keeps in-frame clones and lacks some. That table supplies the V and J calls and clone size; D and trimming were determined from the DNA. This repertoire shows some 260,000 clones, about 91% found once; its top ten account for about 1.3%. The trim removed 5 bases at V and 5 bases at J, leaving 8 bases unmatched. The germline gives CDR1 SQVTM, CDR2 ANQGSEA. CDR3 size: 14 residues.

This sequence was found in an older man with acute or convalescent COVID-19. Specimen: peripheral blood. This sequence joins TRBV29-1 and TRBJ2-2; 7 bases match TRBD1. CDR3 protein: CSVKPTGRTGELFF. CDR3 in DNA: TGCAGCGTTAAGCCGACAGGGAGAACCGGGGAGCTGTTTTTT.